One T cell receptor beta chain is described in this entry. Per the germline V gene, CDR1 is DFQATT and CDR2 is SNEGSKA (reference sequence). With V trimmed by 3 bases and J by 4 bases, 3 bases remained unmatched. The CDR3 contains 14 residues. In the study's own analysis: Reference gene primer amplification gave estimated nucleated cell counts. Produced via immunoSEQ multiplex PCR; TCRdb's table is partial and in-frame only. V, J and clone size reflect that table, while D and trimming were determined from the DNA. The table has roughly 230,000 clones, about 85% seen once. The data stem from a study of blood T cell repertoires in COVID-19. About the research overall: Samples came from the United States, Italy and Spain, spanning acute and convalescent COVID-19. Sources were T cells, B-cell-depleted T cells, or PBMCs; the material itself was cDNA or gDNA.

Material for sequencing was peripheral blood. The chain has TRBV20-1 and TRBJ2-4; TRBD2 matches at 10 bases. The receptor was isolated from a woman older than 75 with acute or convalescent COVID-19. The CDR3 here is CSASPTSGKNIQYF. CDR3 nucleotide sequence: TGCAGTGCTAGTCCGACTAGCGGGAAAAACATTCAGTACTTC.